This T cell receptor beta chain is drawn from a study of cytomegalovirus exposure and HLA in healthy donors. The overall study: Assignment to the Caucasian-associated ancestry cluster applied to about 80% of the roughly 420 genotyped donors. General observations from the study: When presence/absence was analysed, sequencing depth was taken to be roughly uniform across donors.

PCR involved 60 Vbeta and 13 Jbeta primers. Sequenced by immunoSEQ multiplex PCR; TCRdb stores in-frame clones only, minus some. Of 150,000 to 200,000 clones in the sample, approximately 80% were seen once. Comments on this clone: The antigen is unknown.

The sequence was collected from a male donor in good health and CMV-seropositive. Sequencing input: PBMCs.

CDR3 sequence reads: CAWSVGDGDNQPQHF. The CDR3 DNA reads as TGTGCCTGGAGTGTCGGAGACGGAGACAATCAGCCCCAGCATTTT. The chain combines TRBV30 with TRBJ1-5; unclear D gene. CDR3 length: 15 residues. The V and J ends lost 0 bases and 3 bases respectively, with 12 bases between them. Germline-derived CDR1 and CDR2 are GTSNPN and SVGIG (reference sequence).